The text below deals with one TCR beta chain. The antigen is unknown. Method: immunoSEQ multiplex PCR; TCRdb's copy keeps in-frame clones and lacks some. The top ten clones hold less than 10% of a sample with under 20,000 clones, around 86% of them seen once. Trimming left V 9 bases short and J 1 base short, with 25 bases between. CDR3 size: 18 residues. This specimen belongs to a study of graft-versus-host responses after intestinal transplantation. As for the study in general: Every one of the recipients received anti-thymocyte globulin induction and afterwards took tacrolimus and steroids for roughly 3 years.

General observations from the study: Recipient marrow showed GvH clones, some seen first in ileum or blood. Within allografts, high graft-versus-host to host-versus-graft clonal ratios were seen among patients with graft-donor T cell macrochimerism. Declining HvG levels early post-transplant were linked to peak circulating GvH clone levels.

The sequencing here drew on PBMCs, taken around 230 days after intestinal transplant. The rearrangement uses TRBV23-1 and TRBJ1-5, with a tentative D call TRBD1 (5 bases). TRBV23-1 is placed among ORFs of uncertain function. The sequence came from a human patient who received an intestinal transplant, so some T cells may come from the graft donor. CDR3 region: CAREGKHPDQNSNQPQHF. CDR3 nucleotide sequence: TGCGCCAGAGAGGGGAAGCACCCGGATCAAAACAGCAATCAGCCCCAGCATTTT.